This TCR beta chain was sequenced during a study of cytomegalovirus exposure and HLA in healthy donors. PCR primers comprised 60 Vbeta and 13 Jbeta primers. Clones were read by immunoSEQ multiplex PCR, and TCRdb kept only the in-frame ones, dropping some. This sample has approximately 180,000 clones, with 72% found just once. As concerns this clone: No antigen is known for it.

Findings of the study overall: Among TCR beta chains, those listed as cytomegalovirus-associated numbered approximately 150. Rarity marked most TCR sequences, yet some public TCRs occurred in many donors.

Trimming cost V 1 base and J 2 bases, with 6 bases left between them. The germline gives CDR1 SGHNT, CDR2 YYREEE (reference sequence). The CDR3 runs to 13 residues. The chain uses TRBV5-4 and TRBJ1-2; D not resolved. Sequencing was done on a sample of PBMCs. This clonotype originated in a human donor in good health. CDR3 coding DNA: TGTGCCAGCAGCTTGACGCAGAACTATGGCTACACCTTC. It translates to CASSLTQNYGYTF. The complete variable domain, with remaining parts taken from reference TRBV5-4 and TRBJ1-2, reads ETGVTQSPTHLIKTRGQQVTLRCSSQSGHNTVSWYQQALGQGPQFIFQYYREEENGRGNFPPRFSGLQFPNYSSELNVNALELDDSALYLCASSLTQNYGYTFGSGTRLTVV.